The rows below give T cell receptor beta chains drawn from one sample of a study of siplizumab effects on memory and regulatory T cells. Only in-frame clones appear in the TCRdb table, and some are missing; sequencing was by immunoSEQ multiplex PCR. The sample carries roughly 100,000 clones, 80% to 95% recorded once. The specimen sequenced was CD4+ T cells sorted from blood. Receptors originate from a human donor in good health. CDR3s include the opening cysteine and the closing phenylalanine or tryptophan. D genes are given only for firm matches.

V,D,J,CDR3
TRBV2,-,TRBJ2-1,CASSEFQNSYNEQFF
TRBV28,TRBD2,TRBJ2-7,CASSLTRTREYEQYF
TRBV6-5,-,TRBJ1-4,CASRTRTFSEKLFF
TRBV27,TRBD2,TRBJ2-7,CASSLSGRAYEQYF
TRBV6-5,-,TRBJ2-2,CASRRDITNTGELFF
TRBV7-3,-,TRBJ2-3,CASSLNPGATDTQYF
TRBV7-3,TRBD2,TRBJ2-2,CASRQYLAEANTGELFF
TRBV29-1,TRBD1,TRBJ2-7,CSVEGVPGQGRYEQYF
TRBV28,-,TRBJ2-7,CASRGPRPPYEQYF
TRBV6-1,TRBD1,TRBJ2-7,CAITTGSVVEQYF
TRBV28,-,TRBJ1-5,CASSLVGEPQHF
TRBV9,TRBD1,TRBJ2-3,CASSVVGTGASTDTQYF
TRBV7-9,-,TRBJ1-1,CASSLKVVTDDEAFF
TRBV28,-,TRBJ1-3,CASTPPIGRSGNTIYF
TRBV30,-,TRBJ2-3,CAWNRRADSTDTQYF
TRBV6-5,TRBD1,TRBJ1-1,CASNRGQPNTEAFF
TRBV18,-,TRBJ2-3,CASSLRPSTDTQYF
TRBV28,-,TRBJ1-2,CASSLNTQVSGGYTF
TRBV5-1,-,TRBJ1-1,CASSRTGSLIEAFF
TRBV19,TRBD2,TRBJ2-3,CASRMGGRTSTDTQYF
TRBV27,-,TRBJ2-7,CASRLGGAINSYEQYF
TRBV29-1,TRBD2,TRBJ2-7,CSVEVYRAGVQNYEQYF
TRBV6-6,-,TRBJ2-5,CASSLGQETQYF
TRBV6-6,TRBD2,TRBJ2-7,CASSYGLALDEQYF
TRBV6-4,TRBD1,TRBJ1-1,CASREGAAMNTEAFF
TRBV11-2,-,TRBJ2-4,CASSSLFDLLAKNIQYF
TRBV19,-,TRBJ1-1,CASSIAPPKIDGTGTFF
TRBV5-8,-,TRBJ1-4,CASSLGSVTNEKLFF
TRBV28,-,TRBJ1-3,CASGYLSTIYF
TRBV6-5,-,TRBJ2-5,CASSYSFLSEETQYF
TRBV5-6,TRBD1,TRBJ2-2,CASSLRDRTNTGELFF
TRBV7-3,TRBD1,TRBJ1-2,CASSNTGGADYGYTF
TRBV28,TRBD2,TRBJ2-3,CATSTSGETDTQYF
TRBV5-6,-,TRBJ1-5,CASSLFVQGRYQPQHF
TRBV18,TRBD1,TRBJ1-5,CASSRDRGNQPQHF
TRBV2,-,TRBJ1-5,CASSEDNPGSGPQHF
TRBV7-2,-,TRBJ2-2,CASSSLPKNTGELFF
TRBV9,TRBD2,TRBJ2-1,CASSQFPGLAGSEQFF
TRBV5-1,TRBD1,TRBJ1-1,CASSLRGQGEAFF
TRBV19,-,TRBJ1-5,CASGLGRPQHF
TRBV28,TRBD2,TRBJ2-1,CASNPTLGSGRAGEQFF
TRBV6-1,TRBD1,TRBJ1-2,CASSEWDRGGYTF
TRBV28,-,TRBJ2-7,CASSFWSSYEQYF
TRBV28,-,TRBJ2-7,CASSLLGGHYEQYF
TRBV6-1,-,TRBJ1-2,CASSRVPHGDGYTF
TRBV19,TRBD1,TRBJ1-5,CASSISRGRGGYGGNSNQPQHF